This T cell receptor beta chain was documented in a study of blood T cell repertoires in COVID-19. Looking at the study overall: Researchers got acute and convalescent COVID-19 samples from the United States, Italy and Spain. PBMCs, B-cell-depleted T cells, or T cells were the source of the cDNA or gDNA that made up the material.

Participants were placed into cohorts based on the clinical history they reported. As originally analysed: Scientists estimated how many nucleated cells there were by amplifying reference gene primers. TCRdb keeps only in-frame clones here, not all; method: immunoSEQ multiplex PCR. The V and J calls and clone size are taken from that table; D and trimming were inferred from the DNA. The sample holds 250,000 to 300,000 clones; around 90% are singletons and the top ten take over 2%. Sequencing input: PBMCs or T cells enriched from blood (not recorded which). This receptor was taken from a woman aged 40 to 55 with acute COVID-19.

The CDR3: CASSEAGGLHF. The DNA for the CDR3 is TGTGCCAGCAGTGAGGCAGGGGGCCTGCATTTT. This chain joins TRBV2 and TRBJ1-5; 8 bases line up with TRBD1. The CDR3 spans 11 residues. CDR1 is SNHLY and CDR2 is FYNNEI in the germline V gene. V was clipped by 3 bases and J by 15 bases; unmatched bases: 4.